Following are 28 T cell receptor beta chains from one sample sequenced in a study of regulatory T cells in long-lasting Graves disease. Time point specified: newly diagnosed GD, antithyroid drugs for less than 3 months. PBMC RNA served as the TCR library source. Library construction for TCR beta used iRepertoire HTBI primers and Arm-PCR of CDR3 regions. TCRdb processed the multiplex PCR reads anew with MiXCR; each CDR3 protein has one entry. Among approximately 400,000 distinct CDR3 sequences, 15% were seen once, and the ten largest hold approximately 7.6%. A further study also used this sample, focusing on T cells in Graves' hyperthyroidism and ophthalmopathy.

The starting material was peripheral blood mononuclear cells (PBMCs), obtained at new diagnosis, from a patient treated with antithyroid drugs. These receptor sequences come from a woman in her 40s with Graves disease.

There are many counts of this clonotype. This chain joins TRBV5-1 and TRBJ1-2, with D uncertain. The germline V gene has CDR1 SGHRS and CDR2 YFSETQ. The V gene lost 0 bases and the J gene lost 2 bases, with 8 bases spanning the gap. This CDR3 spans 14 amino acids. DNA of the CDR3: TGCGCCAGCAGCTTGGACCCGGACAACTATGGCTACACCTTC. Its translation: CASSLDPDNYGYTF.

This clonotype appeared many times. The chain joins TRBV12-3 or TRBV12-4 to TRBJ2-7, with D unresolved. The CDR3 loop spans 13 amino acids. Trimming pared 3 bases from V and 3 bases from J, leaving 9 bases between. The CDR3 DNA reads as TGTGCCAGCAGTTTGAATGGGGACTACGAGCAGTACTTC. This encodes CASSLNGDYEQYF.

CDR3 in DNA: TGTGCCAGTACCGGGACAGGGGGGACTGAAGCTTTCTTT. Protein: CASTGTGGTEAFF. The chain joins TRBV19 to TRBJ1-1, with TRBD1 identical over 11 bases. The length of the CDR3 is 13 residues. CDR1 LNHDA and CDR2 SQIVND come from the germline V gene (reference sequence). V was pared by 7 bases and J by 5 bases, with 3 bases of the junction left unmatched.

This clonotype showed up just a few times. J is TRBJ2-2 and V is TRBV7-8; possible D gene TRBD1, 6 bases. Trimming removed 0 bases at V and 5 bases at J, with 16 bases between. Germline V gene data show CDR1 as SGHVS and CDR2 as FQNEAQ. This CDR3 has 17 amino acids. Here the CDR3 reads CASSLASWGRRTGELFF. CDR3 bases: TGTGCCAGCAGCTTAGCCTCGTGGGGGCGACGAACCGGGGAGCTGTTTTTT.

Remarks on this clonotype: Just one base apart from a much larger clone, this may be a read error. This rearrangement joins TRBV12-3 or TRBV12-4 to TRBJ2-5, with D perhaps TRBD1 (5 bases). The CDR3 is 15 amino acids. The CDR3 loop reads CAGSLVIGARETQYF. CDR3 bases: TGTGCCGGCAGTTTAGTGATAGGGGCGCGGGAGACCCAGTACTTC.

This clonotype has ten or more counts. J is TRBJ2-5 and V is TRBV3-1, with TRBD1 matching 7 bases. From germline, CDR1 is LGHDT and CDR2 YNNKEL (reference sequence). J was trimmed by 5 bases and V by 4 bases; bases with no gene match: 16. This CDR3 has 17 amino acids. For the CDR3, the DNA is TGTGCCAGCAGCCCGACCCCCGGGACAGCTCTTCGGGAGACCCAGTACTTC. Protein: CASSPTPGTALRETQYF.

This clonotype was observed at least ten times. The chain recombines TRBV7-9 with TRBJ2-5; TRBD2 agrees at 7 bases. After removal of 1 base from V and 4 bases from J, the junction contained 3 bases not matched to a gene. The germline V gene has CDR1 SEHNR and CDR2 FQNEAQ (reference sequence). The CDR3 is 14 amino acids. CDR3 nucleotide sequence: TGTGCCAGCAGCTTAGGCGGGAGTGCAGAGACCCAGTACTTC. Amino acid sequence: CASSLGGSAETQYF.

This clonotype occurred a few times. The V and J genes are TRBV20-1 and TRBJ1-1; D gene ambiguous. With 0 bases removed from V and 2 bases from J, the gap between germline ends came to 10 bases. The CDR3 has 14 residues. Germline-derived CDR1 and CDR2 are DFQATT and SNEGSKA (reference sequence). The CDR3 bases are TGCAGTGCTAGAGATGGCACAGTAAACACTGAAGCTTTCTTT. Protein product: CSARDGTVNTEAFF.

In this sample, this clonotype turned up many times. The chain employs TRBV3-1 and TRBJ2-7; a weak D match, TRBD2 (6 bases). In germline, CDR1 is LGHDT, CDR2 YNNKEL (reference sequence). This CDR3 is built from 15 residues. V was shortened by 2 bases and J by 3 bases, with 14 bases between the two germline ends. This chain's CDR3 is CASSQPRLVGYEQYF. CDR3 in DNA: TGTGCCAGCAGCCAACCAAGACTAGTCGGCTACGAGCAGTACTTC.

The V and J genes are TRBV4-3 and TRBJ2-5; possibly TRBD2 for D (6 bases). Between the trimmed V and J ends, which lost 0 bases and 7 bases, there was a span of 21 bases. The length of the CDR3 is 17 residues. The germline gives CDR1 LGHNA, CDR2 YSLEER. CDR3 loop: CASSQDWSGTAGGTQYF. In nucleotides, the CDR3 is TGCGCCAGCAGCCAAGATTGGTCCGGAACGGCCGGGGGGACCCAGTACTTC.

This clonotype was detected ten times or more. V usage is TRBV6-5 and J usage is TRBJ1-5; D is ambiguous. CDR1 and CDR2 from the germline V gene are MNHEY and SVGAGI. This CDR3 has 18 residues. V lost 0 bases to trimming and J lost 0 bases, with 15 bases between them. The CDR3 DNA is TGTGCCAGCAGTTACTCGAGTCGGGTCAGGTATAGCAATCAGCCCCAGCATTTT. This encodes CASSYSSRVRYSNQPQHF.

This clonotype has a count of ten or more. The chain links TRBV7-9 to TRBJ2-2; the match to TRBD1 covers 11 bases. The germline V gene encodes CDR1 SEHNR and CDR2 FQNEAQ (reference sequence). CDR3 length equals 16 residues. After removal of 5 bases from V and 4 bases from J, the junction contained 6 bases not matched to a gene. The CDR3 region has the DNA TGTGCCAGCAGCCCCCCCGGGACAGGGGGCACCGGGGAGCTGTTTTTT. Translated, it gives CASSPPGTGGTGELFF.

This clonotype was seen repeatedly, ten times or more. J is TRBJ1-1 and V is TRBV2; tentatively, D is TRBD1 (6 bases). This CDR3 region has 14 residues. Trimming removed 4 bases at V and 7 bases at J, with 16 bases between. In germline, CDR1 is SNHLY, CDR2 FYNNEI. The CDR3 DNA is TGTGCCAGCAGTGCGTCACAGGGAGGGGGTGAAGCTTTCTTT. This translates into CASSASQGGGEAFF.

J is TRBJ2-4 and V is TRBV13; D gene ambiguous. The CDR3 is made up of 13 amino acids. Germline V gene sequence: CDR1 PRHDT, CDR2 FYEKMQ (reference sequence). Trimming cost V 5 bases and J 12 bases, with 17 bases left between them. CDR3 amino acids: CASSPGPSYDQYF. DNA of the CDR3: TGTGCCAGCAGCCCCGGACCTTCCTACGATCAGTACTTC.

This clonotype was picked up one time. The chain is built from TRBV14 and TRBJ2-5; TRBD2 agrees at 12 bases. The CDR3 has 16 amino acids. With 0 bases clipped from V and 5 bases from J, the junction kept 4 bases outside the gene matches. Germline-derived CDR1 and CDR2 are SGHDN and FVKESK. The CDR3 DNA reads as TGTGCCAGCAGCCAAGATTTTGGACTAGCGGGGGAGACCCAGTACTTC. Protein product: CASSQDFGLAGETQYF.

The table lists this clonotype with many counts. The chain employs TRBV25-1 and TRBJ2-3; the match to TRBD2 covers 7 bases. The CDR3 contains 17 residues. The V segment lost 1 base and the J segment 3 bases; nucleotides outside the gene matches: 10. Germline CDR1 is MGHDK and CDR2 is SYGVNS. CDR3 coding DNA: TGTGCCAGCAGTGAATTTGGTAGCGGGTCGTTAACAGATACGCAGTATTTT. Its protein is CASSEFGSGSLTDTQYF.

This clonotype has at least ten counts. The genes are TRBV30 and TRBJ1-1, with D hard to call. Germline CDR1 and CDR2: GTSNPN and SVGIG (reference sequence). The CDR3 length is 12 residues. With 1 base removed from V and 7 bases from J, the gap between germline ends came to 10 bases. CDR3 in amino acids: CAWSAPRIEAFF. Written as DNA, the CDR3 is TGTGCCTGGAGTGCCCCAAGGATTGAAGCTTTCTTT.

This clonotype was seen at least ten times. The chain carries TRBV28 and TRBJ2-7; 10 bases line up with TRBD1. Trimming cost V 3 bases and J 2 bases; bases outside gene matches: 4. This CDR3 comprises 15 residues. The germline gives CDR1 MDHEN, CDR2 SYDVKM. CDR3 nucleotide sequence: TGTGCCAGCAGTTTTGCGACAGGGGGCCCCTACGAGCAGTACTTC. It codes for CASSFATGGPYEQYF.

This clonotype occurred a few times. The chain joins TRBV5-4 to TRBJ2-1; D tentatively fits TRBD1 or TRBD2 (5 bases each). Trimming shortened V by 2 bases and J by 0 bases, and 9 bases separated the two germline ends. Germline values: CDR1 SGHNT, CDR2 YYREEE (reference sequence). CDR3 length equals 15 residues. The CDR3 region has the DNA TGTGCCAGCAGCTTTCAGAGGGGCTCCTACAATGAGCAGTTCTTC. Encoded protein: CASSFQRGSYNEQFF. The entire variable domain, with the rest obtained from reference TRBV5-4 and TRBJ2-1, is as follows: ETGVTQSPTHLIKTRGQQVTLRCSSQSGHNTVSWYQQALGQGPQFIFQYYREEENGRGNFPPRFSGLQFPNYSSELNVNALELDDSALYLCASSFQRGSYNEQFFGPGTRLTVL.

This chain links TRBV6-2 or TRBV6-3 with TRBJ2-3; D is possibly TRBD2 (6 bases). Trimming left V 2 bases short and J 2 bases short, with 11 bases between. The CDR3 extends over 15 amino acids. Germline V gives CDR1 MNHEY, CDR2 SVGEGT. The CDR3 coding sequence is TGTGCCAGCAGTTACGCGGGAATAAACACAGATACGCAGTATTTT. Protein sequence: CASSYAGINTDTQYF.

The sample holds many counts of this clonotype. The V gene is TRBV11-2, the J gene TRBJ1-5; D remains unclear. The ends were cut back, 0 bases at V and 4 bases at J, with 10 bases in the middle. The germline CDR1 and CDR2 sequences are SGHAT and FQNNGV. The CDR3 covers 15 residues. The CDR3 DNA reads TGTGCCAGCAGCTTAGATCCCGGCAGTAATCAGCCCCAGCATTTT. This translates into CASSLDPGSNQPQHF.

The V gene is TRBV27, the J gene TRBJ2-7; TRBD1 matches at 8 bases. Germline lookup yields CDR1 MNHEY and CDR2 SMNVEV (reference sequence). The CDR3 sequence is 15 residues long. J was trimmed by 5 bases and V by 5 bases; bases with no gene match: 11. The CDR3 sequence: CASSPWDRRSHEQYF. Written as DNA, the CDR3 is TGTGCCAGCAGTCCCTGGGACAGGAGAAGCCACGAGCAGTACTTC.

The table lists this clonotype with many counts. The V gene is TRBV28, the J gene TRBJ2-3, with TRBD2 identical over 8 bases. In germline, CDR1 is MDHEN, CDR2 SYDVKM. J was trimmed by 3 bases and V by 6 bases; bases with no gene match: 8. The CDR3 covers 15 residues. CDR3 region: CASSPRTSRTDTQYF. The CDR3 nucleotides are TGTGCCAGCAGCCCTCGGACTAGCAGAACAGATACGCAGTATTTT.

The rearrangement joins TRBV27 to TRBJ2-3, with 9 bases aligning to TRBD1. This CDR3 comprises 15 residues. The V gene's germline CDR1 is MNHEY and CDR2 SMNVEV (reference sequence). V lost 6 bases, J lost 3 bases, and 7 bases stayed unmatched. CDR3 sequence (DNA): TGTGCCAGCAGCTTCGGACAGGGGAGAACAGATACGCAGTATTTT. Translation: CASSFGQGRTDTQYF.

This clonotype was observed many times. J is TRBJ2-5 and V is TRBV28; 8 bases agree with TRBD2. Germline V lookup: CDR1 MDHEN, CDR2 SYDVKM. This CDR3 contains 16 residues. With V trimmed by 6 bases and J by 5 bases, 14 bases remained unmatched. The CDR3 region is CASSPRGAGELETQYF. Here the CDR3 DNA reads TGTGCCAGCAGCCCACGGGGAGCGGGAGAGTTGGAGACCCAGTACTTC. The complete variable domain, with remaining parts taken from reference TRBV28 and TRBJ2-5, reads DVKVTQSSRYLVKRTGEKVFLECVQDMDHENMFWYRQDPGLGLRLIYFSYDVKMKEKGDIPEGYSVSREKKERFSLILESASTNQTSMYLCASSPRGAGELETQYFGPGTRLLVL.

The chain couples TRBV5-4 to TRBJ2-3; TRBD2 matches at 12 bases. Germline lookup yields CDR1 SGHNT and CDR2 YYREEE (reference sequence). V dropped 1 base and J dropped 5; count of bases not matched to a gene: 5. The CDR3 length is 16 residues. The CDR3 loop reads CASSLLAGGPGDTQYF. In DNA, the CDR3 is TGTGCCAGCAGCTTGCTAGCGGGAGGGCCAGGAGATACGCAGTATTTT.

The CDR3 protein is CASTPRGSSYNEQFF. As DNA, the CDR3 is TGTGCCAGCACCCCGCGGGGTAGCTCCTACAATGAGCAGTTCTTC. The rearrangement links TRBV13 to TRBJ2-1, with a weak D call TRBD2 (6 bases). Germline V lookup: CDR1 PRHDT, CDR2 FYEKMQ (reference sequence). V lost 7 bases to trimming and J lost 0 bases, with 13 bases between them. CDR3 length: 15 residues. Full variable domain (rest looked up from reference TRBV13 and TRBJ2-1): AAGVIQSPRHLIKEKRETATLKCYPIPRHDTVYWYQQGPGQDPQFLISFYEKMQSDKGSIPDRFSAQQFSDYHSELNMSSLELGDSALYFCASTPRGSSYNEQFFGPGTRLTVL.

The chain links TRBV6-1 to TRBJ1-1, with D uncertain. V was trimmed by 6 bases and J by 4 bases, leaving 9 bases between them. Germline V gene sequence: CDR1 MNHNS, CDR2 SASEGT. This CDR3 region has 12 residues. The CDR3 spells CASRVGSTEAFF. CDR3 nucleotide sequence: TGTGCCAGCAGGGTAGGTTCCACTGAAGCTTTCTTT.